This T cell receptor (beta chain) was obtained from a study of beta chain features in type 1 diabetes. Findings and limits, study-wide: Significant though moderate, a shortening of TCRB CDR3s appeared in all four CD4+ subsets of Type 1 diabetes patients. Across patients, naive, central memory and Treg TCRB repertoires exhibited apparently greater similarity than was observed across healthy donors.

Only a few counts were recorded for this clone. The antigen is undetermined. V gave up 1 base and J gave up 10 bases; unmatched junction bases: 3. CDR3 length equals 14 residues. The germline CDR1 and CDR2 sequences are SGHRS and YFSETQ. Stem cell-like memory, regulatory, central memory and naive CD4+ cells were sorted via CD45RO/CCR7/CD25/CD127/CD95/CD27. cDNA synthesis used the whole RNA isolate, giving expressed TCRB sequences. The repertoire was sequenced with immunoSEQ multiplex PCR; TCRdb's copy has only in-frame clones and lacks some. The sample shows 600,000 or so clones, around an eighth of them seen only once.

The sequence derives from a man aged 25-45 years with type 1 diabetes. Input material: naive CD4+ T cells from blood. The V call is TRBV5-1, the J call TRBJ2-1; TRBD2 matches at 12 bases. CDR3 in amino acids: CASSLSGLAGEQFF. CDR3 coding DNA: TGCGCCAGCAGCTTGTCGGGACTAGCGGGCGAGCAGTTCTTC.